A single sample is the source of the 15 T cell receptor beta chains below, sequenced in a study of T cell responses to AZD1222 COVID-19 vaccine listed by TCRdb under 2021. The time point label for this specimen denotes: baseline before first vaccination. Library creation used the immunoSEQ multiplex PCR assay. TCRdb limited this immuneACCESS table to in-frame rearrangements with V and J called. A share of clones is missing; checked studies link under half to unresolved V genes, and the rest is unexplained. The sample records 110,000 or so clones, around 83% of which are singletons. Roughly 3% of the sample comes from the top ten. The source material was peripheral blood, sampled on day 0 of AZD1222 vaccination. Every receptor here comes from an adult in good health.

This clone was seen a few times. The CDR3: CASSQDGIQPQHF. The CDR3 DNA follows: TGCGCCAGCAGCCAAGATGGGATTCAGCCCCAGCATTTT. The gene calls are TRBV4-3 and TRBJ1-5; no reliable D call. Germline loops: CDR1 LGHNA, CDR2 YSLEER. Trimming stripped 0 bases from V and 6 bases from J, with 6 bases between. The CDR3 is made up of 13 amino acids.

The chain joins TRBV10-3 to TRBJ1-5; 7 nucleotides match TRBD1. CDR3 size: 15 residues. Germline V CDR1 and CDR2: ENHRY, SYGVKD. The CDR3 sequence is CPPGGQTYSNQPQHF. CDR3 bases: TGTCCTCCGGGGGGACAGACCTATAGCAATCAGCCCCAGCATTTT.

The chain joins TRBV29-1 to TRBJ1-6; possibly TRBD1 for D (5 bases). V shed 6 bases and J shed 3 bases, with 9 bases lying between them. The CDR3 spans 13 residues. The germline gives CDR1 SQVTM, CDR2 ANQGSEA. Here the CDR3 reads CSVGDGYNSPLHF. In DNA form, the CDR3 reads TGCAGCGTCGGGGACGGCTATAATTCACCCCTCCACTTT.

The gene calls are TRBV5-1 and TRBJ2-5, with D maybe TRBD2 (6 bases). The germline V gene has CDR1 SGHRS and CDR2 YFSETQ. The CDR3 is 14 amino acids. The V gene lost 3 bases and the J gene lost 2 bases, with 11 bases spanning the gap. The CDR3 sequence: CASSSEGRQETQYF. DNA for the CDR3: TGCGCCAGCAGCTCGGAGGGGCGGCAAGAGACCCAGTACTTC.

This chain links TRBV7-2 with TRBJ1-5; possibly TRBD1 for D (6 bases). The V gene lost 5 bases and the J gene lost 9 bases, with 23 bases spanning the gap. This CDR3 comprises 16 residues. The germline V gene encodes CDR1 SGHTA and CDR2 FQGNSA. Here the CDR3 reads CASSTSGTSWGPPQHF. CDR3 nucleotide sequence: TGTGCCAGCAGCACCAGCGGGACAAGTTGGGGTCCGCCCCAGCATTTT. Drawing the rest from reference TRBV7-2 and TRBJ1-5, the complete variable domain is GAGVSQSPSNKVTEKGKDVELRCDPISGHTALYWYRQSLGQGLEFLIYFQGNSAPDKSGLPSDRFSAERTGGSVSTLTIQRTQQEDSAVYLCASSTSGTSWGPPQHFGDGTRLSIL.

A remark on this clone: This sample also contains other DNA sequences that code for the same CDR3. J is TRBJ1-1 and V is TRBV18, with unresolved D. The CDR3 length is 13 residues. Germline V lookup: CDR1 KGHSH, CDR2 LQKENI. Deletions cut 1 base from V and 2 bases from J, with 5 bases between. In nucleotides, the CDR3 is TGTGCCAGCTCACCACAGCAAAACACTGAAGCTTTCTTT. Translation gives CASSPQQNTEAFF.

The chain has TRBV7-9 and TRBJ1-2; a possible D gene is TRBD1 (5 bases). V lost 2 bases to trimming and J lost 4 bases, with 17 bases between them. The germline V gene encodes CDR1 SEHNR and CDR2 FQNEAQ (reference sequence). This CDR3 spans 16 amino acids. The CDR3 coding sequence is TGTGCCAGCAGCTTACTGGGGGATTCCAAGCGCTATGGCTACACCTTC. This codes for CASSLLGDSKRYGYTF.

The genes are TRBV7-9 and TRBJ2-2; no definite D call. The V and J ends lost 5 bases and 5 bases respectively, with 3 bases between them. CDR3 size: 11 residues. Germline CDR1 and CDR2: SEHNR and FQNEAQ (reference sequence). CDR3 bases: TGTGCCAGCAGCGAGACCGGGGAGCTGTTTTTT. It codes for CASSETGELFF.

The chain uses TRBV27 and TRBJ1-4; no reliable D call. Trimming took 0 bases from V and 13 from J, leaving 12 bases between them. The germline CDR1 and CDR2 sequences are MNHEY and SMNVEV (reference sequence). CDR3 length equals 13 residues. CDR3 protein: CASSLSFEAGLFF. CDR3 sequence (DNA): TGTGCCAGCAGTTTATCGTTTGAAGCTGGACTGTTTTTT.

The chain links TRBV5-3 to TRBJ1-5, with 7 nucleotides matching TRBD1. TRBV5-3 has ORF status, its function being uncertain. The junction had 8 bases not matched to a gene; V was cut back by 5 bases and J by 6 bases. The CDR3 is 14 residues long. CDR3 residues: CARSKDRAPQPQHF. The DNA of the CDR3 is TGTGCCAGAAGTAAAGACAGGGCGCCTCAGCCCCAGCATTTT.

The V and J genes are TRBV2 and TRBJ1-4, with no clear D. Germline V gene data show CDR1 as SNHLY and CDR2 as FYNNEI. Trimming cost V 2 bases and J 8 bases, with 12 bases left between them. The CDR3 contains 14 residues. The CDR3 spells CASSEMRAREKLFF. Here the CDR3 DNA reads TGTGCCAGCAGTGAAATGAGGGCAAGGGAAAAACTGTTTTTT.

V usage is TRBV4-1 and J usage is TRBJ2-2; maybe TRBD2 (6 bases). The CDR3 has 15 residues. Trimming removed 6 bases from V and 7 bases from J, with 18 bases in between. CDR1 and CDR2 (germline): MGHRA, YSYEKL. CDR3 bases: TGCGCCAGCAGGATACCGGGAGCAGGGAGCGGGGAGCTGTTTTTT. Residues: CASRIPGAGSGELFF.

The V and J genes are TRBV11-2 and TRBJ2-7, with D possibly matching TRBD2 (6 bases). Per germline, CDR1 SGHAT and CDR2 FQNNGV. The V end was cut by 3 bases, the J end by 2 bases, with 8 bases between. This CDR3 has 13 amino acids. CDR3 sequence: CASSLGGPYEQYF. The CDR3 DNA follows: TGTGCCAGCAGCTTGGGGGGACCCTACGAGCAGTACTTC.

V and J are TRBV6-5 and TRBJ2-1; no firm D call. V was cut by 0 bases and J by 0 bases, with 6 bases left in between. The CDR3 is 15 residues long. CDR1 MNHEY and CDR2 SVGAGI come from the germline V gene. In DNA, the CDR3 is TGTGCCAGCAGTTACTCCTACAGCTCCTACAATGAGCAGTTCTTC. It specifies CASSYSYSSYNEQFF.

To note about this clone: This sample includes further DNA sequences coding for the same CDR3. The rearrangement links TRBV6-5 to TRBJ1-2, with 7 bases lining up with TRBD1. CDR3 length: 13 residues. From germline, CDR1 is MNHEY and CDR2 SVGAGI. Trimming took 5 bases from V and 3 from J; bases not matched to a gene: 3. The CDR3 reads CASSLDRDYGYTF. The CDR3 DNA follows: TGTGCCAGCAGTCTCGACAGGGACTATGGCTACACCTTC.